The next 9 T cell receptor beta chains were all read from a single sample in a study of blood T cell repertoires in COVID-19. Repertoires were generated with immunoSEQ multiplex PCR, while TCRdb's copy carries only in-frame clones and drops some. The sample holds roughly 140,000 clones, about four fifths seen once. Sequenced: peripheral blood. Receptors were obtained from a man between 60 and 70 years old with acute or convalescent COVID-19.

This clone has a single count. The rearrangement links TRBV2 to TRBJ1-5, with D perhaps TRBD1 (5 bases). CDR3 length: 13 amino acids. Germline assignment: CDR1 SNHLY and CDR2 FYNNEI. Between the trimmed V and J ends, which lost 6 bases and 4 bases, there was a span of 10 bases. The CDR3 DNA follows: TGTGCCAGCAGGCCACAGGTAAATCAGCCCCAGCATTTT. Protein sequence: CASRPQVNQPQHF.

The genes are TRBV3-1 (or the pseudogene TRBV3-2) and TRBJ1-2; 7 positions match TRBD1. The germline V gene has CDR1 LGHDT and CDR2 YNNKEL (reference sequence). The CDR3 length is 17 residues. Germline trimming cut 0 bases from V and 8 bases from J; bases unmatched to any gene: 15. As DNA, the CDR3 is TGTGCCAGCAGCCAAGATCCTATCCGGGGACAGTCGAGGGGCTACACCTTC. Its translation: CASSQDPIRGQSRGYTF.

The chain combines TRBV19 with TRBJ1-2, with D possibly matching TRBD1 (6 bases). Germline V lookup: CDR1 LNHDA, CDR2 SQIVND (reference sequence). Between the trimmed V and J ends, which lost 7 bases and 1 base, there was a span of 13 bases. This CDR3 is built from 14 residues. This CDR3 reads CASTDRTNNYGYTF. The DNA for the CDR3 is TGTGCCAGTACGGACAGAACAAATAACTATGGCTACACCTTC.

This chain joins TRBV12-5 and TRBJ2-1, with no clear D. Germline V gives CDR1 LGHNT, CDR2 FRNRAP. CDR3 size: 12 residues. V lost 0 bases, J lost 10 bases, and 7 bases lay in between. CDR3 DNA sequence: TGTGCTAGTGGTTTGGTCCTCTCGGAGCAGTTCTTC. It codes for CASGLVLSEQFF.

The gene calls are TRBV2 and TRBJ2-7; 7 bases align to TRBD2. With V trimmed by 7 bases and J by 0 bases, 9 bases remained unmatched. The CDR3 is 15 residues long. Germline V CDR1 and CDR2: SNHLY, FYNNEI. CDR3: CASILGGETSYEQYF. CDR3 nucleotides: TGTGCCAGCATTCTTGGGGGGGAGACCTCCTACGAGCAGTACTTC.

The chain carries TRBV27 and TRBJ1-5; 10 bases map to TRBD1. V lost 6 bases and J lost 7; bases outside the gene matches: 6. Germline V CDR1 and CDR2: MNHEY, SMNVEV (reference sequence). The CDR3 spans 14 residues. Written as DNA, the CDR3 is TGTGCCAGCAGCCCGGGACAGGGGCAACAGCCCCAGCATTTT. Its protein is CASSPGQGQQPQHF.

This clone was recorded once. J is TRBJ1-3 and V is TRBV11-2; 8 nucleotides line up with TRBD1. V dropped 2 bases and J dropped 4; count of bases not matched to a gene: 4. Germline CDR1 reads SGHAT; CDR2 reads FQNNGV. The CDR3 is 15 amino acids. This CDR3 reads CASSLRQGSGNTIYF. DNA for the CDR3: TGTGCCAGCAGCTTAAGACAGGGGTCCGGAAACACCATATATTTT.

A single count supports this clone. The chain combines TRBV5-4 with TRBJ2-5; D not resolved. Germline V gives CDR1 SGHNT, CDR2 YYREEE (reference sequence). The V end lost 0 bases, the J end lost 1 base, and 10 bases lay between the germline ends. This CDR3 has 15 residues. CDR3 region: CASSLVSRVQETQYF. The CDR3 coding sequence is TGTGCCAGCAGCTTGGTTTCTCGGGTCCAAGAGACCCAGTACTTC.

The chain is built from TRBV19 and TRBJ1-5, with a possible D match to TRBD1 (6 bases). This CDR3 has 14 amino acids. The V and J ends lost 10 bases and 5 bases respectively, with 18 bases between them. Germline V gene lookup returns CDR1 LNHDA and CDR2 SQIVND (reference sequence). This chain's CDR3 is CATSGDTYYQPQHF. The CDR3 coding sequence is TGTGCCACCTCAGGGGACACATATTATCAGCCCCAGCATTTT.